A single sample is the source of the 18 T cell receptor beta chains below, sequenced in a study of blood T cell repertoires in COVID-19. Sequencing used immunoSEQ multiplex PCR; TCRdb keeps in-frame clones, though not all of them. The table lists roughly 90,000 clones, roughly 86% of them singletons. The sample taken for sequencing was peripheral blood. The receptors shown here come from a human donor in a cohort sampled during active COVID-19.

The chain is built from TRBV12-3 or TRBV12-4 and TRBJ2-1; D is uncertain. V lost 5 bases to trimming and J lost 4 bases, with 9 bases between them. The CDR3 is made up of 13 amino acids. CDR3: CASSPGRYNEQFF. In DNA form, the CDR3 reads TGTGCCAGCAGTCCAGGCAGGTACAATGAGCAGTTCTTC.

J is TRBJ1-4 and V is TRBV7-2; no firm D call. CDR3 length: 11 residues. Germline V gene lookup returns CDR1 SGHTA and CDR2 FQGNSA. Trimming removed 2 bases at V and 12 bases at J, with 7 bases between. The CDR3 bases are TGTGCCAGCAGCTTAAGAGGTCAACTGTTTTTT. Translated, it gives CASSLRGQLFF.

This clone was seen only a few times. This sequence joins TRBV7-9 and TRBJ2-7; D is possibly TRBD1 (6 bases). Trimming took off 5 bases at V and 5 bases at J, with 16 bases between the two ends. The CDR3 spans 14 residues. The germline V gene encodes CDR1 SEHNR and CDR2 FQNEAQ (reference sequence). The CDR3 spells CASSQINRDHEQYF. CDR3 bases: TGTGCCAGCAGCCAAATAAACAGGGACCACGAGCAGTACTTC.

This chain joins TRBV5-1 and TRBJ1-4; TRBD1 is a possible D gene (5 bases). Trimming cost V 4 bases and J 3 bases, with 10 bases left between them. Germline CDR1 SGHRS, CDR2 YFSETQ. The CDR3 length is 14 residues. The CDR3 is CASSVQAPNEKLFF. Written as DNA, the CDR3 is TGCGCCAGCAGCGTACAGGCTCCTAATGAAAAACTGTTTTTT. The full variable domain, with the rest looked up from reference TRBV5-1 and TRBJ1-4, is KAGVTQTPRYLIKTRGQQVTLSCSPISGHRSVSWYQQTPGQGLQFLFEYFSETQRNKGNFPGRFSGRQFSNSRSEMNVSTLELGDSALYLCASSVQAPNEKLFFGSGTQLSVL.

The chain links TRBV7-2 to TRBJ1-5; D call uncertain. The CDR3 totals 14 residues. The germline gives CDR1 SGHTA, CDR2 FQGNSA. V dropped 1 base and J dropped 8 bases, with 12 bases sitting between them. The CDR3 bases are TGTGCCAGCAGCTTAGTTGGCGTAGCTGAGCCCCAGCATTTT. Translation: CASSLVGVAEPQHF. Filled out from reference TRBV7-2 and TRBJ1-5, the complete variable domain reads GAGVSQSPSNKVTEKGKDVELRCDPISGHTALYWYRQSLGQGLEFLIYFQGNSAPDKSGLPSDRFSAERTGGSVSTLTIQRTQQEDSAVYLCASSLVGVAEPQHFGDGTRLSIL.

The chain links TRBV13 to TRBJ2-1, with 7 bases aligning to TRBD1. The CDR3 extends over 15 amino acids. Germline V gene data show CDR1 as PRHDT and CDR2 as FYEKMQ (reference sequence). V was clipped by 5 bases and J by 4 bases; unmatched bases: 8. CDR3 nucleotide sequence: TGTGCCAGCAGCGAGGGGACAGCAAGGTACAATGAGCAGTTCTTC. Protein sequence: CASSEGTARYNEQFF.

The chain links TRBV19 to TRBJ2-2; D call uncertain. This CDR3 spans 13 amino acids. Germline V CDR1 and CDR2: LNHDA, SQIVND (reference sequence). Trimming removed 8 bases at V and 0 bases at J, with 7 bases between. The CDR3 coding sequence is TGTGCCAGTCTATTCCCGAACACCGGGGAGCTGTTTTTT. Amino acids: CASLFPNTGELFF.

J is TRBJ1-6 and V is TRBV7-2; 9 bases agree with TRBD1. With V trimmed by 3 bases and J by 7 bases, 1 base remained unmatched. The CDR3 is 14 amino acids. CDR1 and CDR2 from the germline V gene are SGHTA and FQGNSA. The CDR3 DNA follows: TGTGCCAGCAGCTTTGACAGGGGGAATTCACCCCTCCACTTT. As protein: CASSFDRGNSPLHF.

The DNA of the CDR3 is TGCAGCGTTGAAGGGGAACTAGCGGAGGGGGTTCATCAAGAGACCCAGTACTTC. Protein: CSVEGELAEGVHQETQYF. The rearrangement links TRBV29-1 to TRBJ2-5, with 8 bases aligning to TRBD2. The germline gives CDR1 SQVTM, CDR2 ANQGSEA. Trimming removed 1 base from V and 2 bases from J; junction bases left unmatched: 15. The CDR3 length is 18 residues.

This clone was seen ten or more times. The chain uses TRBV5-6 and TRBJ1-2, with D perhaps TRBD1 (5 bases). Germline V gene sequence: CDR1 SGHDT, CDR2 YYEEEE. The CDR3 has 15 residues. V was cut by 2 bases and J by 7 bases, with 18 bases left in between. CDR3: CASSLGGTVLSGYTF. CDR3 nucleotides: TGTGCCAGCAGCTTAGGAGGGACTGTACTTTCTGGCTACACCTTC.

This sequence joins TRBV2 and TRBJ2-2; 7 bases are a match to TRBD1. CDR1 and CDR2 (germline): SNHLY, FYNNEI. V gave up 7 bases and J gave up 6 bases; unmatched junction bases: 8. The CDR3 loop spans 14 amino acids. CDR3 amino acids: CASKGQNSAGELFF. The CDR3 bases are TGTGCCAGCAAGGGACAGAACTCCGCCGGGGAGCTGTTTTTT.

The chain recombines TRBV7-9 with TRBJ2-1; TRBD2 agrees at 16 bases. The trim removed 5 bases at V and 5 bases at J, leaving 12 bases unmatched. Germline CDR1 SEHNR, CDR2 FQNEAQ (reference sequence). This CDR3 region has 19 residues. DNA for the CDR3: TGTGCCAGCAGCCCACCCCCGGGACTAGCGGGAGGGCAACACAATGAGCAGTTCTTC. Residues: CASSPPPGLAGGQHNEQFF.

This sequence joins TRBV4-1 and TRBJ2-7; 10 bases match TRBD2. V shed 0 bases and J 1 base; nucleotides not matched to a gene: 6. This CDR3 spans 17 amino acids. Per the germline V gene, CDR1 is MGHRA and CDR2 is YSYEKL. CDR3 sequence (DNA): TGCGCCAGCAGCCAAGATCCTAGCGGGGGTGCTTCCTACGAGCAGTACTTC. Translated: CASSQDPSGGASYEQYF.

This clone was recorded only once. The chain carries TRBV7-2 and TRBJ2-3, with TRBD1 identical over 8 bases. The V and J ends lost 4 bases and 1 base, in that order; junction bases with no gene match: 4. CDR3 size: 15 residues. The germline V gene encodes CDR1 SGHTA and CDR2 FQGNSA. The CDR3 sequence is CASSSVDRGTDTQYF. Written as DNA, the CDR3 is TGTGCCAGCAGCTCAGTGGACAGGGGCACAGATACGCAGTATTTT.

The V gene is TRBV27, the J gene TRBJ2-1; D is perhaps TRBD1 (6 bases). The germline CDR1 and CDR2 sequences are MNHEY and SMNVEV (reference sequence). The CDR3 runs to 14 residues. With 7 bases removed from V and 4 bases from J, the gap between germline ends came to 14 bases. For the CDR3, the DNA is TGTGCCAGCAAGACAGAGGGGGTTTACAATGAGCAGTTCTTC. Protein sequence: CASKTEGVYNEQFF.

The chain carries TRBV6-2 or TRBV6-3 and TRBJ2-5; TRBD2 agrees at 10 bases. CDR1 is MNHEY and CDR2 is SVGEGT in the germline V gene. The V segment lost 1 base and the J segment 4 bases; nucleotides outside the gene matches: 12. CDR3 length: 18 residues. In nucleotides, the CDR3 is TGTGCCAGCAGTTACTATCGAGCGGGGGGGCCACGGTCAGAGACCCAGTACTTC. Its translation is CASSYYRAGGPRSETQYF.

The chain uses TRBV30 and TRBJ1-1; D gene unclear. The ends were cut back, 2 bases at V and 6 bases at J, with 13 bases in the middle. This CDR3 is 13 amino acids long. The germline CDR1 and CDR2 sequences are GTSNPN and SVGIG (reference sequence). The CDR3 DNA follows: TGTGCCTGGAGTTCCAACTGGGCCCCTGAAGCTTTCTTT. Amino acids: CAWSSNWAPEAFF.

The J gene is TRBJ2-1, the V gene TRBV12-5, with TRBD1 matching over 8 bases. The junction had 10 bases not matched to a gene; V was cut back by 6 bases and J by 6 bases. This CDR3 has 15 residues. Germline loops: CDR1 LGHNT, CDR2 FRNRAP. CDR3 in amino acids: CASGMGQGAANEQFF. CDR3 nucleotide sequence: TGTGCTAGTGGGATGGGGCAGGGGGCCGCCAATGAGCAGTTCTTC.